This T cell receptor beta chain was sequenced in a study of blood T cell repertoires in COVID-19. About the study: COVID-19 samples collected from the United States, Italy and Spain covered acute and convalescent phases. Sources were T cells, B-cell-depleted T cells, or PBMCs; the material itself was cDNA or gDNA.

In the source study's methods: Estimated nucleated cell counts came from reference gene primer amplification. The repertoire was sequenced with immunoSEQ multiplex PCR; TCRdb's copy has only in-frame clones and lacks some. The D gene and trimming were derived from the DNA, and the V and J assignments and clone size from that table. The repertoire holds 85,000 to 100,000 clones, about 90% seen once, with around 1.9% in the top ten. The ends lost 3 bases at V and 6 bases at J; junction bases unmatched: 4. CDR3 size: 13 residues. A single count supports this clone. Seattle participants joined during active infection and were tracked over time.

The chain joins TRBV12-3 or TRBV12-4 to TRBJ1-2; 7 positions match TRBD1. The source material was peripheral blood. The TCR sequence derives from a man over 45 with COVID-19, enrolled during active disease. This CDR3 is CASSLTGFDGYTF. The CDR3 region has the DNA TGTGCCAGCAGTTTGACAGGGTTCGATGGCTACACCTTC.